A single sample is the source of the 16 T cell receptor beta chains below, sequenced in a study of Ad26.COV2.S vaccination and SARS-CoV-2 variants. The table came from immunoSEQ multiplex PCR; TCRdb's copy has only in-frame clones and leaves some out. This sample yields roughly 180,000 clones, of which roughly nine tenths are seen a single time; over 4.5% belongs to the top ten. This material consisted of peripheral blood, taken after recovery from COVID-19. The receptors stem from a human donor who had recovered from COVID-19.

This chain uses TRBV5-1 with TRBJ1-2; possible D gene TRBD1, 5 bases. The V gene's germline CDR1 is SGHRS and CDR2 YFSETQ. This CDR3 spans 15 amino acids. Trimming took off 0 bases at V and 2 bases at J, with 11 bases between the two ends. This CDR3 is CASSLAEGLNYGYTF. The CDR3 coding sequence is TGCGCCAGCAGCTTGGCCGAGGGGCTAAACTATGGCTACACCTTC.

The V gene is TRBV7-5, the J gene TRBJ1-5. TRBV7-5 is a documented pseudogene. There are 15 residues in the CDR3. CDR3 bases: TGTGCCAGAAGCTTACACGGTGGGGTCCATCAGCCCCAGCATTTT. Protein: CARSLHGGVHQPQHF.

The chain employs TRBV7-2 and TRBJ1-3; D remains unclear. V shed 3 bases and J shed 0 bases, with 15 bases lying between them. The CDR3 runs 17 residues. Germline CDR1 and CDR2: SGHTA and FQGNSA. As DNA, the CDR3 is TGTGCCAGCAGCTTGGTTGGGCAGGTGATCTCTGGAAACACCATATATTTT. Residues: CASSLVGQVISGNTIYF.

The chain is built from TRBV5-6 and TRBJ2-1; 7 nucleotides match TRBD1. CDR3 length: 15 amino acids. With V trimmed by 7 bases and J by 12 bases, 19 bases remained unmatched. Germline values: CDR1 SGHDT, CDR2 YYEEEE. The CDR3 reads CASVLRDRVDERQFF. CDR3 coding DNA: TGTGCCAGCGTTCTCCGGGACAGAGTTGATGAAAGGCAGTTCTTC.

This clone was picked up a small number of times. The chain joins TRBV7-2 to TRBJ2-3, with TRBD1 matching 7 bases. CDR3 length equals 14 residues. Germline CDR1 reads SGHTA; CDR2 reads FQGNSA. J was trimmed by 2 bases and V by 7 bases; bases with no gene match: 6. CDR3 nucleotide sequence: TGTGCCAGCAAAAGGGGACAGCACACAGATACGCAGTATTTT. It codes for CASKRGQHTDTQYF.

The chain is built from TRBV5-4 and TRBJ2-2, with D uncertain. The CDR3 sequence is 13 residues long. Germline assignment: CDR1 SGHNT and CDR2 YYREEE (reference sequence). Trimming took 2 bases from V and 6 from J, leaving 8 bases between them. CDR3 sequence reads: CASSLEHAGELFF. The CDR3 nucleotides read TGTGCCAGCAGCTTAGAGCATGCCGGGGAGCTGTTTTTT.

This rearrangement joins TRBV5-1 to TRBJ2-5; 7 bases are a match to TRBD1. Germline-derived CDR1 and CDR2 are SGHRS and YFSETQ. Trimming cost V 2 bases and J 1 base; bases outside gene matches: 5. The CDR3 has 15 residues. CDR3 nucleotides: TGCGCCAGCAGCTTACAGGGGCGCCGCCAAGAGACCCAGTACTTC. The encoded protein is CASSLQGRRQETQYF.

The chain combines TRBV19 with TRBJ2-1; possible D gene TRBD1, 5 bases. The CDR3 covers 14 residues. CDR1 and CDR2 from the germline V gene are LNHDA and SQIVND (reference sequence). V lost 3 bases to trimming and J lost 8 bases, with 14 bases between them. CDR3: CASSMRAGMDEQFF. CDR3 nucleotide sequence: TGTGCCAGTAGTATGCGTGCAGGGATGGATGAGCAGTTCTTC.

V and J are TRBV7-8 and TRBJ2-5; 10 nucleotides agree with TRBD2. The germline CDR1 and CDR2 sequences are SGHVS and FQNEAQ. V lost 1 base and J lost 2; bases outside the gene matches: 10. The CDR3 contains 18 residues. The CDR3 sequence: CASSLVRSGLATQETQYF. CDR3 nucleotides: TGTGCCAGCAGCTTAGTCCGGTCGGGACTAGCGACTCAAGAGACCCAGTACTTC.

The chain is built from TRBV7-9 and TRBJ1-5; 8 bases are a match to TRBD1. CDR3 length: 16 amino acids. J gave up 0 bases and V 3 bases, and 4 bases lay outside the gene matches. CDR1 is SEHNR and CDR2 is FQNEAQ in the germline V gene (reference sequence). The CDR3 DNA reads as TGTGCCAGCAGCTTCGGACAGGGAGATAGCAATCAGCCCCAGCATTTT. Its translation is CASSFGQGDSNQPQHF.

The chain joins TRBV15 to TRBJ1-1; a possible D gene is TRBD1 (6 bases). This CDR3 is 14 amino acids long. Trimming removed 0 bases at V and 2 bases at J, with 7 bases between. In germline, CDR1 is LNHNV, CDR2 YYDKDF (reference sequence). DNA for the CDR3: TGTGCCACCAGCAGAGACAGGGGTAACACTGAAGCTTTCTTT. Translating gives CATSRDRGNTEAFF.

The chain links TRBV5-1 to TRBJ2-7; the match to TRBD1 covers 9 bases. The CDR3 consists of 16 residues. Trimming removed 5 bases from V and 5 bases from J; junction bases left unmatched: 14. CDR1 is SGHRS and CDR2 is YFSETQ in the germline V gene. The CDR3 reads CASRLQPGQGFNEQYF. The CDR3 DNA reads TGCGCCAGCAGGCTCCAGCCGGGACAGGGTTTTAACGAGCAGTACTTC.

The CDR3 loop reads CASSFSLAYYEQYF. CDR3 bases: TGTGCCAGCAGTTTTAGTCTAGCGTACTACGAGCAGTACTTC. This rearrangement joins TRBV27 to TRBJ2-7; D might be TRBD2 (6 bases). Germline assignment: CDR1 MNHEY and CDR2 SMNVEV (reference sequence). Trimming shortened V by 3 bases and J by 3 bases, and 12 bases separated the two germline ends. The CDR3 is 14 amino acids.

The genes are TRBV7-3 and TRBJ2-1; D unresolved. CDR3 length: 13 amino acids. The V and J ends lost 2 bases and 2 bases respectively, with 4 bases between them. Looked up from germline, CDR1 is SGHTA and CDR2 is FQGTGA. CDR3 loop: CASSLAAYNEQFF. CDR3 DNA sequence: TGTGCCAGCAGCTTAGCTGCCTACAATGAGCAGTTCTTC.

This clone was detected only once. The chain has TRBV4-2 and TRBJ1-1; D is undetermined. The germline CDR1 and CDR2 sequences are LGHNA and YNFKEQ. Trimming took off 2 bases at V and 8 bases at J, with 18 bases between the two ends. This CDR3 is built from 15 residues. CDR3 sequence reads: CASSQPLSVVREAFF. The CDR3 nucleotides read TGTGCCAGCAGCCAACCACTCAGTGTCGTCAGAGAAGCTTTCTTT.

With regard to this clone: The same CDR3 can be traced to other DNA sequences in this sample. The rearrangement joins TRBV10-3 to TRBJ2-1; D gene ambiguous. The CDR3 covers 18 residues. In germline, CDR1 is ENHRY, CDR2 SYGVKD. Trimming cost V 4 bases and J 4 bases, with 23 bases left between them. DNA of the CDR3: TGTGCCATCAGTGGAACTGTTACCGGGCAGAATGATTACAATGAGCAGTTCTTC. This codes for CAISGTVTGQNDYNEQFF.